Included here is one T cell receptor (beta chain) sequence, with context. Its specificity is unknown. Trimming shortened V by 5 bases and J by 6 bases, and 14 bases separated the two germline ends. CDR1 and CDR2 from the germline V gene are SEHNR and FQNEAQ (reference sequence). The CDR3 is made up of 14 amino acids. This record comes from a study of somatic mutations in cytotoxic T cells in rheumatoid arthritis. Study-wide background: Among the T-cell populations stained with V beta antibodies, some were separated by flow sorting at nearly 100% purity, including V beta1+ cells whose TCRB was sequenced.

Notes on the study in general: Researchers did not know the antigen targets of the expanded CD8+ clones. The authors did not adjust the slight TRBV07 underrepresentation in rheumatoid arthritis patients for multiple comparisons.

TCRdb keeps only in-frame clones here, not all; method: immunoSEQ multiplex PCR. The sample has over 20,000 clones; about 80% are singletons. The chain uses TRBV7-9 and TRBJ2-1; tentatively, D is TRBD1 or TRBD2 (5 bases each). What was sequenced was CD8+ T cells sorted from blood. The source of this sequence is a man in his fifties in good health. CDR3 sequence reads: CASSDSGLLNEQFF. CDR3 DNA: TGTGCCAGCAGCGATTCGGGGCTCCTCAATGAGCAGTTCTTC.